Listed below are T cell receptor beta chains from one sample, sequenced in a study of graft-versus-host responses after intestinal transplantation. Only in-frame clones appear in the TCRdb table, and some are missing; sequencing was by immunoSEQ multiplex PCR. Of around 100,000 clones in the sample, roughly nine tenths were seen once. These receptors lack a known antigen. Sample: unstimulated CD4+ T cells sorted from spleen or lymph node cells, taken before transplant. The receptors shown here come from a human donor who was the organ donor for an intestinal transplant. Each CDR3 is given with its conserved first and last residue. D genes are given only for firm matches. The listing skips clone size in some rows; elsewhere it reads once, few, many or a size class.

clone_size	j_call	cdr3_length	d_call	v_call	cdr3_aa	cdr3_nt
NA	TRBJ1-2	14	NA	TRBV29-1	CSVEDPLRGNGYTF	TGCAGCGTTGAAGATCCCCTCAGGGGAAATGGCTACACCTTC
NA	TRBJ2-1	14	TRBD2	TRBV10-3	CAIMSSGNYNEQFF	TGTGCCATCATGAGCAGCGGGAACTACAATGAGCAGTTCTTC
NA	TRBJ2-5	15	NA	TRBV6-6	CASSWTGRVGETQYF	TGTGCCAGCAGCTGGACAGGGAGGGTAGGAGAGACCCAGTACTTC
few	TRBJ2-3	11	NA	TRBV11-2	CASSLADTQYF	TGTGCCAGCAGCTTAGCAGATACGCAGTATTTT
NA	TRBJ2-5	15	TRBD2	TRBV19	CASSIVGGGRKTQYF	TGTGCCAGTAGTATAGTCGGGGGGGGGAGAAAGACCCAGTACTTC
NA	TRBJ1-4	18	NA	TRBV23-1	CASSQSIGGLATNEKLFF	TGCGCCAGCAGTCAATCGATTGGGGGGCTTGCAACTAATGAAAAACTGTTTTTT
NA	TRBJ1-2	13	NA	TRBV7-8	CASSLDNNYGYTF	TGTGCCAGCAGCTTGGACAATAACTATGGCTACACCTTC
once	TRBJ2-5	16	TRBD1	TRBV7-9	CASSLGQGEWQETQYF	TGTGCCAGCAGCTTAGGACAGGGGGAATGGCAAGAGACCCAGTACTTC
NA	TRBJ2-5	14	TRBD2	TRBV7-2	CASSREAGVETQYF	TGTGCCAGCAGTCGGGAGGCGGGAGTGGAGACCCAGTACTTC
NA	TRBJ2-1	16	TRBD1	TRBV5-1	CASSAPGTGSYNEQFF	TGCGCCAGCAGCGCACCCGGGACAGGGTCCTACAATGAGCAGTTCTTC
NA	TRBJ1-5	14	NA	TRBV28	CASSLGGRNQPQHF	TGTGCCAGCAGTTTGGGGGGGCGCAATCAGCCCCAGCATTTT
NA	TRBJ2-7	14	TRBD2	TRBV10-3	CATGLRETSHEQYF	TGTGCCACAGGGTTGCGGGAGACCTCGCACGAGCAGTACTTC
NA	TRBJ2-7	12	NA	TRBV6-5	CASRQGNYEQYF	TGTGCCAGCAGGCAGGGGAACTACGAGCAGTACTTC
NA	TRBJ2-7	16	TRBD2	TRBV6-6	CASSYPEDREDDEQYF	TGTGCCAGCAGTTACCCCGAGGACCGGGAGGACGACGAGCAGTACTTC
NA	TRBJ2-1	13	TRBD1	TRBV6-1	CASSNHRGLSLFF	TGTGCCAGCAGTAATCACAGGGGGCTCTCCCTGTTCTTC
once	TRBJ1-5	14	TRBD1	TRBV19	CASSSTGGNQPQHF	TGTGCCAGTAGTTCGACAGGGGGCAATCAGCCCCAGCATTTT
NA	TRBJ2-7	14	NA	TRBV5-1	CASSLRGTSYEQYF	TGCGCCAGCAGCTTGCGCGGGACCTCCTACGAGCAGTACTTC
NA	TRBJ2-1	11	TRBD2	TRBV20-1	CSASTSAEQFF	TGCAGTGCTAGCACTAGCGCTGAGCAGTTCTTC
NA	TRBJ1-2	12	NA	TRBV7-9	CASSHDSYGYTF	TGTGCCAGCAGCCACGACAGCTATGGCTACACCTTC
NA	TRBJ2-2	14	TRBD1	TRBV18	CASSGTGGTGELFF	TGTGCCAGCTCTGGGACAGGGGGCACCGGGGAGCTGTTTTTT
NA	TRBJ2-7	14	NA	TRBV4-1	CASSQDASLYEQYF	TGCGCCAGCAGCCAAGATGCCAGTCTATACGAGCAGTACTTC
NA	TRBJ2-5	14	NA	TRBV2	CASSGPPRGETQYF	TGTGCCAGCAGTGGACCCCCAAGGGGGGAGACCCAGTACTTC
NA	TRBJ1-2	13	NA	TRBV25-1	CASSALGNYGYTF	TGTGCCAGCAGTGCACTTGGGAACTATGGCTACACCTTC
NA	TRBJ2-5	15	TRBD1	TRBV5-6	CASSYGTGLGETQYF	TGTGCCAGCAGCTACGGGACAGGGCTTGGAGAGACCCAGTACTTC
NA	TRBJ2-7	14	TRBD1	TRBV6-1	CASAKNRDSYEQYF	TGTGCCAGCGCTAAAAACCGGGACAGCTACGAGCAGTACTTC
NA	TRBJ1-1	11	NA	TRBV10-3	CAIRGGTEAFF	TGTGCCATCAGGGGGGGAACTGAAGCTTTCTTT
medium-sized	TRBJ1-2	14	TRBD1	TRBV6-1	CASRQDRANYGYTF	TGTGCCAGCAGACAAGACAGGGCAAACTATGGCTACACCTTC
NA	TRBJ1-5	16	NA	TRBV19	CASSLGRDISNQPQHF	TGTGCCAGTAGTCTGGGCCGGGACATTAGCAATCAGCCCCAGCATTTT
NA	TRBJ2-2	13	NA	TRBV6-5	CAIKAGGTGELFF	TGTGCCATCAAAGCGGGTGGGACCGGGGAGCTGTTTTTT
NA	TRBJ1-3	12	NA	TRBV29-1	CSVQGAGNTIYF	TGCAGCGTTCAGGGTGCTGGAAACACCATATATTTT
NA	TRBJ2-1	15	TRBD2	TRBV11-2	CASSLTSGSSNEQFF	TGTGCCAGCAGCTTGACTAGCGGGAGTAGCAATGAGCAGTTCTTC
NA	TRBJ2-7	14	NA	TRBV28	CASSYGGRGSEQYF	TGTGCCAGCAGTTACGGGGGCAGGGGGTCCGAGCAGTACTTC
NA	TRBJ1-2	13	NA	TRBV5-4	CASSLDTNYGYTF	TGTGCCAGCAGCTTGGACACTAACTATGGCTACACCTTC
NA	TRBJ1-4	14	NA	TRBV15	CATSGAGFNEKLFF	TGTGCCACCAGCGGGGCAGGCTTTAATGAAAAACTGTTTTTT
NA	TRBJ1-2	15	TRBD1	TRBV30	CAWRGGDRGRGGYTF	TGTGCCTGGAGGGGGGGTGACAGGGGGCGCGGTGGCTACACCTTC
NA	TRBJ2-7	15	TRBD2	TRBV6-1	CASSGQLALSYEQYF	TGTGCCAGCAGTGGGCAACTAGCGCTCTCCTACGAGCAGTACTTC
NA	TRBJ1-4	13	NA	TRBV5-6	CASSYERTEKLFF	TGTGCCAGCAGCTATGAAAGGACTGAAAAACTGTTTTTT
NA	TRBJ2-1	13	NA	TRBV5-4	CASSRTPGDEQFF	TGTGCCAGCAGCAGAACTCCCGGGGATGAGCAGTTCTTC
NA	TRBJ2-5	17	TRBD1	TRBV28	CASSPALGQGLRETQYF	TGTGCCAGCAGTCCTGCCCTCGGACAGGGTTTGAGAGAGACCCAGTACTTC
NA	TRBJ2-3	15	NA	TRBV7-7	CASSLDGGHTDTQYF	TGTGCCAGCAGCTTGGACGGAGGACACACAGATACGCAGTATTTT
NA	TRBJ1-3	19	NA	TRBV21-1	CASSPRTGYYSNSGNTIYF	TGTGCCAGCAGCCCGAGGACAGGGTACTACTCCAACTCTGGAAACACCATATATTTT
NA	TRBJ2-7	14	NA	TRBV7-9	CASSLGAVSYEQYF	TGTGCCAGCAGCTTAGGTGCAGTATCCTACGAGCAGTACTTC
once	TRBJ2-7	14	TRBD1	TRBV9	CASSVAGQGYEQYF	TGTGCCAGCAGCGTAGCTGGACAGGGCTACGAGCAGTACTTC